What follows is one T cell receptor beta chain and its context. This entry is derived from a study of T cell repertoires in cytomegalovirus infection. One entry per CDR3 protein results from TCRdb running MiXCR on the reads. In the table there are 290,000 or so distinct CDR3 sequences, roughly 24% of which are singletons. Trimming removed 5 bases at V and 4 bases at J, with 20 bases between. This CDR3 contains 16 residues. Germline CDR1 reads SGHAT; CDR2 reads FQNNGV. The origin of this receptor is a human donor in good health (CMV status not recorded). Some clones in this sample may be carry-over from other donors' samples. V and J are TRBV11-2 and TRBJ2-5, with a tentative D call TRBD2 (6 bases). The specimen was PBMCs. The CDR3 protein is CASSLGLGIVAETQYF. The CDR3 coding sequence is TGTGCCAGCAGCCTGGGACTGGGCATCGTCGCAGAGACCCAGTACTTC.